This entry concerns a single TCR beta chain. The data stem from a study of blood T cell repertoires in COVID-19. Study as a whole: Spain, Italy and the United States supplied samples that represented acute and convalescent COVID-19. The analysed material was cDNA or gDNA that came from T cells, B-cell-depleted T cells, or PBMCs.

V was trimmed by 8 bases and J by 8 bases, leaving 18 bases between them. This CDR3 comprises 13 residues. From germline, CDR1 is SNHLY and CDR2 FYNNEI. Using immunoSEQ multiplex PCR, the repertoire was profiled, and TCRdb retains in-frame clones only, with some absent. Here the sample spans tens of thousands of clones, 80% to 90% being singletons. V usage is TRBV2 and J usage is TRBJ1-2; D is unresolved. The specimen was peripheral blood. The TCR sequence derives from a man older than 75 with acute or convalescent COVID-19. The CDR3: CASPLGEWEGYTF. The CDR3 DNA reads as TGTGCCAGCCCCCTCGGGGAATGGGAAGGCTACACCTTC.